This T cell receptor beta chain was obtained from a study of blood T cells in healthy people across ages. Study conclusions and caveats: Naive T cell percentage strongly correlated with TCR beta diversity.

Ten or more counts support this clonotype. What it recognizes is unknown. V lost 4 bases to trimming and J lost 0 bases; unmatched junction nucleotides: 8. This CDR3 has 18 amino acids. Germline CDR1 and CDR2: LGHDT and YNNKEL (reference sequence). Combining a sample-barcoded 5' primer with a J-beta primer mix, a second PCR ran for 7 to 11 cycles. From the 5' RACE reads, TCRdb called clonotypes with MiXCR, one entry per CDR3 protein. Among 870,000 or so distinct CDR3 sequences listed, around 30% were seen once. Material: blood. The receptor comes from a woman older than 75 in good health. The V and J genes are TRBV3-1 and TRBJ2-6; 8 bases map to TRBD1. CDR3 nucleotides: TGTGCCAGCAGCCCCAGGGGGCGGACAAGCTCTGGGGCCAACGTCCTGACTTTC. The encoded protein is CASSPRGRTSSGANVLTF. The variable domain in full, completed from reference TRBV3-1 and TRBJ2-6, reads DTAVSQTPKYLVTQMGNDKSIKCEQNLGHDTMYWYKQDSKKFLKIMFSYNNKELIINETVPNRFSPKSPDKAHLNLHINSLELGDSAVYFCASSPRGRTSSGANVLTFGAGSRLTVL.